This T cell receptor (beta chain) emerged from a study of blood T cell repertoires in COVID-19. Germline V lookup: CDR1 LGHDT, CDR2 YNNKEL (reference sequence). There are 15 residues in the CDR3. The J segment lost 0 bases and the V segment lost 5 bases, leaving 7 bases of the junction unmatched. Profiling relied on immunoSEQ multiplex PCR, and the TCRdb table lists in-frame clones only, not all of them. The sample records approximately 46,000 clones, roughly nine tenths being singletons. The sample consisted of peripheral blood. This clonotype was sampled from a man in his sixties or seventies with active COVID-19. The chain is built from TRBV3-1 (or the pseudogene TRBV3-2) and TRBJ2-7; 7 nucleotides match TRBD2. CDR3 sequence reads: CASSSAGTSSYEQYF. The CDR3 nucleotides are TGTGCCAGCAGCTCAGCGGGGACCTCCTCCTACGAGCAGTACTTC.